Sequencing of this T cell receptor (beta chain) was carried out in a study of blood T cell repertoires in COVID-19. Across the study: Acute and convalescent COVID-19 samples came from the United States, Italy and Spain. The cDNA or gDNA used as material had been derived from T cells, B-cell-depleted T cells, or PBMCs.

This clone was observed once. The table came from immunoSEQ multiplex PCR; TCRdb's copy has only in-frame clones and leaves some out. The sample has roughly 70,000 clones; roughly 89% are singletons. The germline gives CDR1 SGHTA, CDR2 FQGTGA. The CDR3 loop spans 15 amino acids. V trimming: 5 bases; J trimming: 3 bases; junction bases outside the gene matches: 2. This sequence was found in a woman aged 45-59 years with active COVID-19. This chain links TRBV7-3 with TRBJ2-2; TRBD1 agrees at 11 bases. The sample was peripheral blood. CDR3 region: CASSRGQGDTGELFF. Here the CDR3 DNA reads TGTGCCAGCAGCCGGGGACAGGGGGACACCGGGGAGCTGTTTTTT.